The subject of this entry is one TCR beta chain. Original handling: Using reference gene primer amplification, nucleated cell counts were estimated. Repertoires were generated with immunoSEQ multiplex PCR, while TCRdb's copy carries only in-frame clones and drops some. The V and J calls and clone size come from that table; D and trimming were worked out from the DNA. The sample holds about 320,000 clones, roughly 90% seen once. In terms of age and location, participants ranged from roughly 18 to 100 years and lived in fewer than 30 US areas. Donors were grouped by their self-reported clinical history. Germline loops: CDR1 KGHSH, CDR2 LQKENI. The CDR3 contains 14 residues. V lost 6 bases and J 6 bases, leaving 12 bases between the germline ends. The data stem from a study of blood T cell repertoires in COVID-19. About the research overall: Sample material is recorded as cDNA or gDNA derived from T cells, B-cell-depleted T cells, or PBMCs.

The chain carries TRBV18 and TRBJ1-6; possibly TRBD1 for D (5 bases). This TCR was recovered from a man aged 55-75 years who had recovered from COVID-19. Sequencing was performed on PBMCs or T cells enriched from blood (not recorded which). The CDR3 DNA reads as TGTGCCAGCTCCGCGACAGACGTTAATTCACCCCTCCACTTT. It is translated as CASSATDVNSPLHF.